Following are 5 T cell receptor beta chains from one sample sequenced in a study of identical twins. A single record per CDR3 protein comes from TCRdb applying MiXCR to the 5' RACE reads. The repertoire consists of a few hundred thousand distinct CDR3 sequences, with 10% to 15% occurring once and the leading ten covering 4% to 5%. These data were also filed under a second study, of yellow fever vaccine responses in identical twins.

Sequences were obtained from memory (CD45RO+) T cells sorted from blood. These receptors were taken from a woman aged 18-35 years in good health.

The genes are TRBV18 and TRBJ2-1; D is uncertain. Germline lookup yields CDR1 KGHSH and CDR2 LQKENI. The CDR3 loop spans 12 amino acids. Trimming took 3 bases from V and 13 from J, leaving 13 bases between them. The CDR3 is CASSPLGVLQFF. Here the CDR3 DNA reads TGTGCCAGCTCACCTCTTGGGGTACTTCAGTTCTTC. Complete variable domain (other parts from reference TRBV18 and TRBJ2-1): NAGVMQNPRHLVRRRGQEARLRCSPMKGHSHVYWYRQLPEEGLKFMVYLQKENIIDESGMPKERFSAEFPKEGPSILRIQQVVRGDSAAYFCASSPLGVLQFFGPGTRLTVL.

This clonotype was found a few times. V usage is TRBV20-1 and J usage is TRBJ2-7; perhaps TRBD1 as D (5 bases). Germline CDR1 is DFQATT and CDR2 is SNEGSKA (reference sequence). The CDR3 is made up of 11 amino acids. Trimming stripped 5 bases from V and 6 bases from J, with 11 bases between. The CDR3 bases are TGCAGTGCTCACCGACAGACCGAGCAGTACTTC. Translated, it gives CSAHRQTEQYF.

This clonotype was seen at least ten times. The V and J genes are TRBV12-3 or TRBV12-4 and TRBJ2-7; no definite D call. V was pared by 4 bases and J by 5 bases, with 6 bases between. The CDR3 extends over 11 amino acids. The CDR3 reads CASSSINEQYF. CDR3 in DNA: TGTGCCAGCAGTTCTATAAACGAGCAGTACTTC.

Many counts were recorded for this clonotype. CDR3 DNA: TGTGCCAGCAGCCAAGGACAACCCAATTCACCCCTCCACTTT. Translating it yields CASSQGQPNSPLHF. J is TRBJ1-6 and V is TRBV3-1; D unresolved. The CDR3 length is 14 residues. Germline lookup yields CDR1 LGHDT and CDR2 YNNKEL (reference sequence). V was shortened by 1 base and J by 7 bases, with 8 bases between the two germline ends.

The CDR3 DNA follows: TGTGCCAGCTCACCGTCCGGGTCCGGGGCCAACGTCCTGACTTTC. This gives the protein CASSPSGSGANVLTF. The chain couples TRBV18 to TRBJ2-6; unclear D gene. Germline V gene lookup returns CDR1 KGHSH and CDR2 LQKENI. V gave up 3 bases and J gave up 4 bases, with 10 bases separating them. The CDR3 has 15 residues.